This TCR beta chain was recorded in a study of T-cell memory formation after mild COVID-19. This clonotype has more than one count but fewer than ten. Its target is not known. TCRdb re-analysed the 5' RACE reads in MiXCR, keeping a single row per CDR3 protein. In the table there are roughly 480,000 distinct CDR3 sequences, more than 20% of which are singletons. Study-level findings and limits: Pre-infection memory contained some responding clones, which suggested that cross-reactive memory had joined.

Germline V lookup: CDR1 SGHRS, CDR2 YFSETQ. This CDR3 region has 14 residues. The J segment lost 1 base and the V segment lost 7 bases, leaving 5 bases of the junction unmatched. The sequence derives from an adult woman who had mild COVID-19 (a few samples of this study predate the infection). Cell type and time point are not known. The chain uses TRBV5-1 and TRBJ2-5; 9 bases are a match to TRBD1. The sample comprised PBMCs or a T cell subset sorted from them (not recorded which). The CDR3 bases are TGCGCCAGCTCCACAGGGGGCCTCCAAGAGACCCAGTACTTC. It specifies CASSTGGLQETQYF.